This T cell receptor beta chain was recorded in a study of blood T cell repertoires in COVID-19. Study-wide background: Sites in the United States, Italy and Spain provided acute and convalescent COVID-19 samples.

Authors' analysis steps: By means of reference gene primer amplification, nucleated cell counts were estimated. TCRdb keeps only in-frame clones here, not all; method: immunoSEQ multiplex PCR. V and J calls plus clone size are reproduced from that table; the DNA served to infer D and trimming. Counted here are 200,000 to 300,000 clones, approximately 88% occurring once; the ten biggest clones make up around 3.1%. The sequence was obtained from a woman aged 40 to 55 who had been exposed to COVID-19. Sequencing was done on a sample of PBMCs or T cells enriched from blood (not recorded which).

In DNA form, the CDR3 reads TGTGCCAGCAGCTTAGACGATCAGAGGGTTGAGACCCAGTACTTC. Encoded protein: CASSLDDQRVETQYF. This chain links TRBV11-3 with TRBJ2-5; D is perhaps TRBD2 (5 bases). The CDR3 runs 15 residues. Trimming pared 0 bases from V and 5 bases from J, leaving 13 bases between. Germline loops: CDR1 SGHNT, CDR2 YENEEA. Filled out from reference TRBV11-3 and TRBJ2-5, the complete variable domain reads EAGVVQSPRYKIIEKKQPVAFWCNPISGHNTLYWYLQNLGQGPELLIRYENEEAVDDSQLPKDRFSAERLKGVDSTLKIQPAELGDSAVYLCASSLDDQRVETQYFGPGTRLLVL.